This T cell receptor beta chain was sequenced in a study of T cell clonotyping in hematopoietic cell transplantation. Points from the study as a whole: Higher Inverse Simpson Index values in graft donor and pretransplant recipient predicted broader posttransplant TCR diversity. No sorting was done, leaving CD4 and CD8 contributions mixed.

This table comes from immunoSEQ multiplex PCR, and its TCRdb copy is limited to in-frame clones, with some not included. The profile shows 10,000 to 15,000 clones, 90% of them singletons. A word on this clone: What it binds is not known.

The CDR3 runs to 17 residues. Germline V CDR1 and CDR2: SGHTA, FQGNSA. V was clipped by 5 bases and J by 5 bases; unmatched bases: 12. This sequence was found in a man aged 25 to 40 in good health. Some clones in this sample may be carry-over from other donors' samples. Sequenced input: peripheral blood mononuclear cells. J is TRBJ2-5 and V is TRBV7-2; 12 nucleotides match TRBD2. This CDR3 is CASSREASGGAVETQYF. CDR3 nucleotide sequence: TGTGCCAGCAGCCGAGAGGCTAGCGGGGGGGCCGTGGAGACCCAGTACTTC.